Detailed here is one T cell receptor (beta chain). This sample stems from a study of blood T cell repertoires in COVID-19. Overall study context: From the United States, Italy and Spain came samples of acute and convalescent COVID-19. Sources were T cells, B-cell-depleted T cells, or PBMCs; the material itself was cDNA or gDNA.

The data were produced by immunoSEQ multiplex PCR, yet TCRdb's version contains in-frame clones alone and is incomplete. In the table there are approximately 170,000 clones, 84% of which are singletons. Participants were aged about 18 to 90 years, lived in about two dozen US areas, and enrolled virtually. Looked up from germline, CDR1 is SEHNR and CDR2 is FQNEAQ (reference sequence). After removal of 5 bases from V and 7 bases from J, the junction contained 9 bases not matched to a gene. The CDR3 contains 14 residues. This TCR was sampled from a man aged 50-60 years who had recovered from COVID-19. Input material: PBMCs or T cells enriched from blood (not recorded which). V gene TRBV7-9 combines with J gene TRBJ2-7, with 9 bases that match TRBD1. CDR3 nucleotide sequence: TGTGCCAGCAGCCTCACAGTACAGGGGGCTGAGCAGTACTTC. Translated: CASSLTVQGAEQYF.